These T cell receptor beta chains were read from a single sample in a study of shared clonotypes between healthy human individuals. TCRdb's table, derived via immunoSEQ multiplex PCR, lists solely in-frame clones and lacks some. The sample includes about a million clones, approximately 80% of them seen just once. The sequencing input was memory CD4+ T cells from PBMCs. The receptors come from a man aged 18 to 30 in good health. Some clones in this sample may be carry-over from other donors' samples. Each CDR3 is given with its conserved first and last residue. A D gene is named only where the DNA matches it firmly. Clone size is given for some rows only: seen once, a few or many times, or a class if the clone is expanded.

clone size: NA
D gene: NA
V gene: TRBV10-3
J gene: TRBJ2-4
CDR3 DNA: TGTGCCTTCTGGAGGGCCAAAAACATTCAGTACTTC
CDR3 protein: CAFWRAKNIQYF

clone size: NA
D gene: NA
V gene: TRBV5-1
J gene: TRBJ1-1
CDR3 DNA: TGCGCCAGCAGCACTCTCGGACTGAAGAACACTGAAGCTTTCTTT
CDR3 protein: CASSTLGLKNTEAFF

clone size: NA
D gene: NA
V gene: TRBV6-5
J gene: TRBJ1-1
CDR3 DNA: TGTGCCAGCAGTTTGGACGGAGAGAACACTGAAGCTTTCTTT
CDR3 protein: CASSLDGENTEAFF

clone size: few
D gene: TRBD1
V gene: TRBV6-1
J gene: TRBJ1-4
CDR3 DNA: TGTGCCGGCCAGGGGGGAAGGGATGAAAAACTGTTTTTT
CDR3 protein: CAGQGGRDEKLFF

clone size: few
D gene: NA
V gene: TRBV5-1
J gene: TRBJ1-4
CDR3 DNA: TGCGCCAGCAGCGCCAAAGCGGGGTATACTGAAAAACTGTTTTTT
CDR3 protein: CASSAKAGYTEKLFF

clone size: NA
D gene: NA
V gene: TRBV6-5
J gene: TRBJ2-5
CDR3 DNA: TGTGCCAGCAGTTACTCCGAAGCGGGTCGTCACGAGACCCAGTACTTC
CDR3 protein: CASSYSEAGRHETQYF

clone size: few
D gene: TRBD1
V gene: TRBV5-1
J gene: TRBJ2-7
CDR3 DNA: TGCGCCAGCAGCATAAGACCAACCGGGACAGGGGGGGACGAGCAGTACTTC
CDR3 protein: CASSIRPTGTGGDEQYF

clone size: once
D gene: TRBD2
V gene: TRBV25-1
J gene: TRBJ2-5
CDR3 DNA: TGTGCCAGCAGTGATGAGACTAGCGGGAGGAGAGAGACCCAGTACTTC
CDR3 protein: CASSDETSGRRETQYF

clone size: NA
D gene: NA
V gene: TRBV15
J gene: TRBJ1-5
CDR3 DNA: TGTGCCACCAGCAGAGAGTTCACCCGGATTGAAATAAGCAATCAGCTCCAGCATTTT
CDR3 protein: CATSREFTRIEISNQLQHF

clone size: few
D gene: NA
V gene: TRBV5-4
J gene: TRBJ2-5
CDR3 DNA: TGTGCCAGCAGCTCTCCTGCGGTAACCGGGGAGACCCAGTACTTC
CDR3 protein: CASSSPAVTGETQYF

clone size: NA
D gene: NA
V gene: TRBV5-1
J gene: TRBJ1-2
CDR3 DNA: TGCGCCAGCACCGACGGGGGGATTAACTATGGCTACACCTTC
CDR3 protein: CASTDGGINYGYTF

clone size: NA
D gene: NA
V gene: TRBV5-1
J gene: TRBJ1-3
CDR3 DNA: TGCGCCAGCAGCTTGGCCCCGGGACCTGGAAACACCATATATTTT
CDR3 protein: CASSLAPGPGNTIYF

clone size: NA
D gene: NA
V gene: TRBV10-3
J gene: TRBJ2-7
CDR3 DNA: TGTGCCATCAGGGACGCGGAGATCGGCGAGCAGTACTTC
CDR3 protein: CAIRDAEIGEQYF

clone size: NA
D gene: NA
V gene: TRBV2
J gene: TRBJ2-5
CDR3 DNA: TGTGCCAGCAGTATTAGCCGTGAGACCCAGTACTTC
CDR3 protein: CASSISRETQYF

clone size: NA
D gene: NA
V gene: TRBV27
J gene: TRBJ1-1
CDR3 DNA: TGTGCCAGCAGTCAGTTTCATACGACGAGAATGGCTTTCTTT
CDR3 protein: CASSQFHTTRMAFF

clone size: many
D gene: TRBD1
V gene: TRBV18
J gene: TRBJ1-2
CDR3 DNA: TGTGCCAGCTCACCTGATATGACAGGGGCAGCGGGCTACACCTTC
CDR3 protein: CASSPDMTGAAGYTF

clone size: NA
D gene: NA
V gene: TRBV7-9
J gene: TRBJ1-2
CDR3 DNA: TGTGCCAGCAGCTTAGTGCTGGGAGCGAACTATGGCTACACCTTC
CDR3 protein: CASSLVLGANYGYTF

clone size: NA
D gene: TRBD2
V gene: TRBV5-4
J gene: TRBJ2-5
CDR3 DNA: TGTGCCAGCAGCTCCCCGGGGTTAGCGGGAGTAGAGACCCAGTACTTC
CDR3 protein: CASSSPGLAGVETQYF

clone size: NA
D gene: NA
V gene: TRBV7-2
J gene: TRBJ2-7
CDR3 DNA: TGTGCCAGCAGCTTAGCGTTCGCCCAAACGATCCACGAGCAGTACTTC
CDR3 protein: CASSLAFAQTIHEQYF

clone size: NA
D gene: TRBD2
V gene: TRBV5-1
J gene: TRBJ2-1
CDR3 DNA: TGCGCCAGCAGCTCGGGACTAGCGGGATCGGGTGAGCAGTTCTTC
CDR3 protein: CASSSGLAGSGEQFF

clone size: NA
D gene: NA
V gene: TRBV27
J gene: TRBJ2-5
CDR3 DNA: TGTGCCAGCAGTTACGGGCGGGGAGAGACCCAGTACTTC
CDR3 protein: CASSYGRGETQYF

clone size: once
D gene: NA
V gene: TRBV5-1
J gene: TRBJ2-1
CDR3 DNA: TGCGCCAGCAGCCTCCTTTTGAATGAGCAGTTCTTC
CDR3 protein: CASSLLLNEQFF

clone size: NA
D gene: NA
V gene: TRBV6-5
J gene: TRBJ2-7
CDR3 DNA: TGTGCCAGCAGATCGTCTTGGGGGGCCCACGAGCAGTACTTC
CDR3 protein: CASRSSWGAHEQYF

clone size: NA
D gene: TRBD2
V gene: TRBV27
J gene: TRBJ2-7
CDR3 DNA: TGTGCCAGCAGTTTAGGCGGGAGAGGCTACGAGCAGTACTTC
CDR3 protein: CASSLGGRGYEQYF

clone size: NA
D gene: TRBD1
V gene: TRBV30
J gene: TRBJ2-1
CDR3 DNA: TGTGCCTGGAGTCGTATCGACAGGGACTACAATGAGCAGTTCTTC
CDR3 protein: CAWSRIDRDYNEQFF

clone size: NA
D gene: NA
V gene: TRBV5-1
J gene: TRBJ2-1
CDR3 DNA: TGCGCCAGCAGCCCTACGTGGGGGGCGCAAGGCAATGAGCAGTTCTTC
CDR3 protein: CASSPTWGAQGNEQFF

clone size: once
D gene: TRBD2
V gene: TRBV7-2
J gene: TRBJ2-1
CDR3 DNA: TGTGCCAGCAGCGTAGGACTAGCGGGAAACTACAATGAGCAGTTCTTC
CDR3 protein: CASSVGLAGNYNEQFF

clone size: NA
D gene: NA
V gene: TRBV29-1
J gene: TRBJ1-1
CDR3 DNA: TGCAGCGTTTCTTCGGGGACTGAAGCTTTCTTT
CDR3 protein: CSVSSGTEAFF

clone size: NA
D gene: NA
V gene: TRBV9
J gene: TRBJ2-7
CDR3 DNA: TGTGCCAGCAGCGTAGGGGGCGGCGTCTACGAGCAGTACTTC
CDR3 protein: CASSVGGGVYEQYF

clone size: NA
D gene: TRBD2
V gene: TRBV7-8
J gene: TRBJ2-7
CDR3 DNA: TGTGCCAGCAGCTGGGATAGCGGGAGTCCCTACGAGCAGTACTTC
CDR3 protein: CASSWDSGSPYEQYF

clone size: NA
D gene: NA
V gene: TRBV9
J gene: TRBJ2-4
CDR3 DNA: TGTGCCAGCAGCGTAGAAGGCAGCCGTATGGGCATTCAGTACTTC
CDR3 protein: CASSVEGSRMGIQYF

clone size: NA
D gene: NA
V gene: TRBV2
J gene: TRBJ2-1
CDR3 DNA: TGTGCCAGCACCCCGGAAGGGGGGGTAAATGAGCAGTTCTTC
CDR3 protein: CASTPEGGVNEQFF

clone size: NA
D gene: TRBD1
V gene: TRBV2
J gene: TRBJ2-7
CDR3 DNA: TGTGCCAGCCAAACACGGACAGGGCTCTACGAGCAGTACTTC
CDR3 protein: CASQTRTGLYEQYF

clone size: few
D gene: TRBD2
V gene: TRBV7-2
J gene: TRBJ2-7
CDR3 DNA: TGTGCCAGCAGCTACACCCCGGGGGGGGGCCAATACGAGCAGTACTTC
CDR3 protein: CASSYTPGGGQYEQYF